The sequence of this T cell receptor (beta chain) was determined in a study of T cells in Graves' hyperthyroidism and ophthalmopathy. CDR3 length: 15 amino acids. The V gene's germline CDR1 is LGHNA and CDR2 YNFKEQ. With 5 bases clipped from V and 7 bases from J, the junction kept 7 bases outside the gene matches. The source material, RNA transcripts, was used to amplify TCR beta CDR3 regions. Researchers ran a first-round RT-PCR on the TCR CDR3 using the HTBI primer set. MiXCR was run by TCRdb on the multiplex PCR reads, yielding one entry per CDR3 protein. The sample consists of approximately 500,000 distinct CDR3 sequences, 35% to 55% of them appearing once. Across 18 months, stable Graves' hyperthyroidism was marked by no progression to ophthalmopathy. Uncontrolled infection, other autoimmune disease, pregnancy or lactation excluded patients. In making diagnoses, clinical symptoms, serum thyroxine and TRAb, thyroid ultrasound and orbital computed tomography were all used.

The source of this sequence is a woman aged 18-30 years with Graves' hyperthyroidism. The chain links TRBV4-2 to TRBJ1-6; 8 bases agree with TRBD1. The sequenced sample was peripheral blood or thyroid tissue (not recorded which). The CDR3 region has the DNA TGTGCCAGCAGCTCCCCGGGACAGGAGAATTCACCCCTCCACTTT. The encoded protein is CASSSPGQENSPLHF.